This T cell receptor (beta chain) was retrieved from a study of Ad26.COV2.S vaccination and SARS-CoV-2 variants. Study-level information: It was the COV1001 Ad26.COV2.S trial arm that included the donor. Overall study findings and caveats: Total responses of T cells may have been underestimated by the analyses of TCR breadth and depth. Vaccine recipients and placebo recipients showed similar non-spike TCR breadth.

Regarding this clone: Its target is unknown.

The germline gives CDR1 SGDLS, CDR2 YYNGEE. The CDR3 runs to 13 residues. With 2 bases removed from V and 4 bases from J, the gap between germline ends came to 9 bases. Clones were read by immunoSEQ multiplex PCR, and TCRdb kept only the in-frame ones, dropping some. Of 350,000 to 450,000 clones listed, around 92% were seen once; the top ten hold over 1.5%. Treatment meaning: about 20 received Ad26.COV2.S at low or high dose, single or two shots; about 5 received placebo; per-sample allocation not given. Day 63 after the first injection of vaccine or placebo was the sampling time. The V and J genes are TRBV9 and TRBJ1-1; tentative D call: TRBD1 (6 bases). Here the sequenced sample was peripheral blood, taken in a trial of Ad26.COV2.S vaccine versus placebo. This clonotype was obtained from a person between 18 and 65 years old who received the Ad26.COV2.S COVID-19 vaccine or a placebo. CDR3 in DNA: TGTGCCAGCAGCGTGGGACACTCCACTGAAGCTTTCTTT. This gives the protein CASSVGHSTEAFF.